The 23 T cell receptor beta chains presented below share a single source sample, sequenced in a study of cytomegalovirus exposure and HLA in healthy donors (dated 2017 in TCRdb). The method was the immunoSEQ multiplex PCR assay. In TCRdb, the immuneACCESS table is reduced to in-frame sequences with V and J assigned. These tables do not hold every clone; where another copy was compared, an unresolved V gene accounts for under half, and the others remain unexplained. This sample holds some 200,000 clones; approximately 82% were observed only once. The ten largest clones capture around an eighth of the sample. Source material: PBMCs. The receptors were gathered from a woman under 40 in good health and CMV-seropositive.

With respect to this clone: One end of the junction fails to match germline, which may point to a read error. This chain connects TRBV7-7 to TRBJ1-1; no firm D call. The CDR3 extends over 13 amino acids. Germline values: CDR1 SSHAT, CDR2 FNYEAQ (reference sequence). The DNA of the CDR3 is TGTGCTAGCAGCTTAGCGCTAGGCACTGAAGCTTTCTTT. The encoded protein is CASSLALGTEAFF.

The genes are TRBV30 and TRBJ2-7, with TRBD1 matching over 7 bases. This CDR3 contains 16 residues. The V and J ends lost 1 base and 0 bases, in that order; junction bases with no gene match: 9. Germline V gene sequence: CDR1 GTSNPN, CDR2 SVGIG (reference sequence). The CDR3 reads CAWSGFRDRSSYEQYF. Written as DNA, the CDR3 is TGTGCCTGGAGTGGGTTCCGGGACAGAAGCTCCTACGAGCAGTACTTC. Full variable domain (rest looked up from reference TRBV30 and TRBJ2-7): SQTIHQWPATLVQPVGSPLSLECTVEGTSNPNLYWYRQAAGRGLQLLFYSVGIGQISSEVPQNLSASRPQDRQFILSSKKLLLSDSGFYLCAWSGFRDRSSYEQYFGPGTRLTVT.

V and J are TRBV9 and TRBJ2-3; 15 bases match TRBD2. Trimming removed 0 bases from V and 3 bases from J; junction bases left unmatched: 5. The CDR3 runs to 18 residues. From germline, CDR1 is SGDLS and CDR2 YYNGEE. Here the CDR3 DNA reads TGTGCCAGCAGCGTAGCCGGGACTAGCGGGAGGTCAACAGATACGCAGTATTTT. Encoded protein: CASSVAGTSGRSTDTQYF.

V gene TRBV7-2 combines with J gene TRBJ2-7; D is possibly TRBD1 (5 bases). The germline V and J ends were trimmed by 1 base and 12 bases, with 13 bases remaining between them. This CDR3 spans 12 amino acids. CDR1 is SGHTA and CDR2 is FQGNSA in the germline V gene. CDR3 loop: CASSLVDSRMYF. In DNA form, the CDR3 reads TGTGCCAGCAGCTTAGTAGACAGCAGGATGTACTTC.

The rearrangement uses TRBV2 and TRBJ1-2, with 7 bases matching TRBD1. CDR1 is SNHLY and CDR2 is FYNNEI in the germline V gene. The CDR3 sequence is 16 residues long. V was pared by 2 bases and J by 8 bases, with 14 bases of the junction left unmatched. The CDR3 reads CASSEFLGTEGRGYTF. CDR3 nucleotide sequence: TGTGCCAGCAGTGAATTTTTAGGGACAGAGGGCCGGGGCTACACCTTC.

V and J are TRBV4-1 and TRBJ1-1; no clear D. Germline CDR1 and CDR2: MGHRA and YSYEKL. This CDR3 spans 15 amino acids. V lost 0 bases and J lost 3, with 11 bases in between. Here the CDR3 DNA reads TGCGCCAGCAGCCAAGAGTCGACTTTACACACTGAAGCTTTCTTT. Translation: CASSQESTLHTEAFF.

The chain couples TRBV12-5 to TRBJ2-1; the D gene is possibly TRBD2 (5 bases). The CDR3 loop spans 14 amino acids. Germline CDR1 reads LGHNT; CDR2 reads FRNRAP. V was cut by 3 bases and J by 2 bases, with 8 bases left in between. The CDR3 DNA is TGTGCTAGTGGTTTCGACGGGGCCTACAATGAGCAGTTCTTC. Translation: CASGFDGAYNEQFF.

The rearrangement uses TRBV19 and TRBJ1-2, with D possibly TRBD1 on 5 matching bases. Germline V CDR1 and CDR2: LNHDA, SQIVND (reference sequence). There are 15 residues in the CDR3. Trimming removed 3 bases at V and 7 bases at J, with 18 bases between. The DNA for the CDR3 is TGTGCCAGTAGTATCCCAGGGTCACCTACTCCTGGCTACACCTTC. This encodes CASSIPGSPTPGYTF.

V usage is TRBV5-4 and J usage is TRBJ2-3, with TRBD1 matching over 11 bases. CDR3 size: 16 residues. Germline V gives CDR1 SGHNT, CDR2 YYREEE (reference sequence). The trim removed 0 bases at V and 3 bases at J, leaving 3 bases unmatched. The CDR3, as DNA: TGTGCCAGCAGCTTGGGAGGACAGGGGGCGACAGATACGCAGTATTTT. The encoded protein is CASSLGGQGATDTQYF. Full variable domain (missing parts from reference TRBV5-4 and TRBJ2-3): ETGVTQSPTHLIKTRGQQVTLRCSSQSGHNTVSWYQQALGQGPQFIFQYYREEENGRGNFPPRFSGLQFPNYSSELNVNALELDDSALYLCASSLGGQGATDTQYFGPGTRLTVL.

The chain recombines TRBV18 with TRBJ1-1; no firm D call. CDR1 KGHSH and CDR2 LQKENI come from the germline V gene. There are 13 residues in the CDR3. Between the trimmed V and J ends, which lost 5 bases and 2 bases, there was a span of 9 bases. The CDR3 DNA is TGTGCCAGCTCAGGAGGATTTAACACTGAAGCTTTCTTT. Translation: CASSGGFNTEAFF.

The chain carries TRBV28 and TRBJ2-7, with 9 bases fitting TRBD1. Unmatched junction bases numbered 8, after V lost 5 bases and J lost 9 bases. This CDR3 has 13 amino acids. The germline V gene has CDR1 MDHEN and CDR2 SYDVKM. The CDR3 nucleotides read TGTGCCAGCAGTACGGGGACAGGGAAAAGGCAGTACTTC. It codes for CASSTGTGKRQYF.

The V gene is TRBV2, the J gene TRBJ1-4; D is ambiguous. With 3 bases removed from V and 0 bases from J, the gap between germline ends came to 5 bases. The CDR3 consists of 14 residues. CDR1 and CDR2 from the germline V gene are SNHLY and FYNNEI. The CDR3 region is CASSEQTTNEKLFF. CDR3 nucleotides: TGTGCCAGCAGTGAGCAGACAACTAATGAAAAACTGTTTTTT.

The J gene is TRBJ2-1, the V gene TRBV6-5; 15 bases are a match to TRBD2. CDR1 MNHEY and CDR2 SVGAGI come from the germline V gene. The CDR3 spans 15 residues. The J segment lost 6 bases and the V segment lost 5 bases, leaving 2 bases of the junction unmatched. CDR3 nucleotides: TGTGCCAGCAGTCCGGGACTAGCGGGAGGCAATGAGCAGTTCTTC. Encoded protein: CASSPGLAGGNEQFF.

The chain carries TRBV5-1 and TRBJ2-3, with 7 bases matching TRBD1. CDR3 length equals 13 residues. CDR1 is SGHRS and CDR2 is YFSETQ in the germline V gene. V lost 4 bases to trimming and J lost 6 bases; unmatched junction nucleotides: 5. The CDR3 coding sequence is TGCGCCAGCAGCGTGAGGGACAGTGATACGCAGTATTTT. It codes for CASSVRDSDTQYF. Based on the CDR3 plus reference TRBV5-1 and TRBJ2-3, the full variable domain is KAGVTQTPRYLIKTRGQQVTLSCSPISGHRSVSWYQQTPGQGLQFLFEYFSETQRNKGNFPGRFSGRQFSNSRSEMNVSTLELGDSALYLCASSVRDSDTQYFGPGTRLTVL.

In DNA form, the CDR3 reads TGTGCCAGCAGGCGAGGGGGACAGCCCCAGCATTTT. Translating gives CASRRGGQPQHF. The chain has TRBV2 and TRBJ1-5; tentative D call: TRBD1 (6 bases). The V end was cut by 6 bases, the J end by 7 bases, with 10 bases between. Germline CDR1 reads SNHLY; CDR2 reads FYNNEI. The CDR3 contains 12 residues.

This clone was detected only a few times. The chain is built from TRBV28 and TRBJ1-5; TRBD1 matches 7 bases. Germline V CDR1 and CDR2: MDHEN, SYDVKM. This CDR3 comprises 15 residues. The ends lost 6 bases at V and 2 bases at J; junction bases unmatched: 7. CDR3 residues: CASRPSRGGNQPQHF. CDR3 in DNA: TGTGCCAGCAGGCCTTCCAGGGGGGGCAATCAGCCCCAGCATTTT.

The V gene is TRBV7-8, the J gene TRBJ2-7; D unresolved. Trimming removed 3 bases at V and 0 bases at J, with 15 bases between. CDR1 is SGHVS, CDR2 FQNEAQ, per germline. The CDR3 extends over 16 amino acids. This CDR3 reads CASSFDGQLTSYEQYF. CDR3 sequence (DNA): TGTGCCAGCAGCTTTGATGGGCAGCTTACCTCCTACGAGCAGTACTTC.

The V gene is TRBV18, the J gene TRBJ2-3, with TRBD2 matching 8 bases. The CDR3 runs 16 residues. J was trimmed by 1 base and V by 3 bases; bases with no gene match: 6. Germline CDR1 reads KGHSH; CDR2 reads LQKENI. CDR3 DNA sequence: TGTGCCAGCTCACCCGCCGGGGGGGGCGGCACAGATACGCAGTATTTT. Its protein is CASSPAGGGGTDTQYF. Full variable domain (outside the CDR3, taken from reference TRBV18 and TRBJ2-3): NAGVMQNPRHLVRRRGQEARLRCSPMKGHSHVYWYRQLPEEGLKFMVYLQKENIIDESGMPKERFSAEFPKEGPSILRIQQVVRGDSAAYFCASSPAGGGGTDTQYFGPGTRLTVL.

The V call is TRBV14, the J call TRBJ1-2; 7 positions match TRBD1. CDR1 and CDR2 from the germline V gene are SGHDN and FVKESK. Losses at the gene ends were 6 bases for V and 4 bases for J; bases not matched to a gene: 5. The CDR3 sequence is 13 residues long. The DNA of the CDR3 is TGTGCCAGCAGTCGGGACAGTCCCTATGGCTACACCTTC. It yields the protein CASSRDSPYGYTF.

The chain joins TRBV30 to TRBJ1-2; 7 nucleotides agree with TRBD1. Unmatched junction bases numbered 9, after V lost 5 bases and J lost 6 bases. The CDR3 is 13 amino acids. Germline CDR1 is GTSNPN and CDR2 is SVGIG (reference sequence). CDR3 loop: CAWARTGTDGYTF. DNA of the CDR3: TGTGCCTGGGCCCGGACAGGTACAGATGGCTACACCTTC.

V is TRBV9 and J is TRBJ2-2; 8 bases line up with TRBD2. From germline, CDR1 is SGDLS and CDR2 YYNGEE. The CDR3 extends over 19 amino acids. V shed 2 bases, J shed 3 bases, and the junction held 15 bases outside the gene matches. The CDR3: CASSVEGYDGRAYTGELFF. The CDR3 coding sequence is TGTGCCAGCAGCGTGGAAGGTTACGACGGGAGGGCGTACACCGGGGAGCTGTTTTTT.

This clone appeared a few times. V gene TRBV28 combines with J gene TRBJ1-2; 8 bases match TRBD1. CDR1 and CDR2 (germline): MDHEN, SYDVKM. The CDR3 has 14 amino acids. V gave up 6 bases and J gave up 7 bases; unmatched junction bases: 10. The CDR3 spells CASRAAGGVSGYTF. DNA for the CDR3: TGTGCCAGCAGGGCTGCAGGGGGCGTTAGTGGCTACACCTTC.

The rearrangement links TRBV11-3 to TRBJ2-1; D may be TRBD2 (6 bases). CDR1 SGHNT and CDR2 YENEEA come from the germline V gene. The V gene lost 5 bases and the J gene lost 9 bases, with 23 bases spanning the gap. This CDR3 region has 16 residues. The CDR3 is CASSLSGLASGGEQFF. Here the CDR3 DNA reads TGTGCCAGCAGCCTCTCGGGACTCGCGTCAGGCGGTGAGCAGTTCTTC.